The source of this T cell receptor (beta chain) is a study of T-cell memory formation after mild COVID-19. Study background: The two donors had largely donor-specific TCR clusters.

For this clonotype: Antigen: not known.

Regarding the study as a whole: Whereas later expanders leaned CD4+, clones contracting day 15 to 85 showed a balanced CD4/CD8 makeup. A subset of responding clones appeared in pre-infection memory, suggesting cross-reactive memory joined.

Constant-segment-primed 5'RACE gave TCR alpha and TCR beta cDNA libraries with sample barcodes and UMIs. TCRdb recomputed calls from the 5' RACE reads with MiXCR, one row per CDR3 protein. The table shows under 350,000 distinct CDR3 sequences, with roughly 17% occurring only once. The CDR3 has 15 residues. With 2 bases removed from V and 7 bases from J, the gap between germline ends came to 15 bases. Sequenced: PBMCs or a T cell subset sorted from them (not recorded which). The TCR originated in a man aged 18 to 29 who had mild COVID-19 (a few samples of this study predate the infection). Cell type and time point are not known. V is TRBV23-1 and J is TRBJ1-5; D ambiguous. TRBV23-1 is designated an ORF whose function remains uncertain. CDR3 residues: CASSQSGGSRQPQHF. CDR3 in DNA: TGCGCCAGCAGTCAAAGCGGCGGCAGCAGGCAGCCCCAGCATTTT.